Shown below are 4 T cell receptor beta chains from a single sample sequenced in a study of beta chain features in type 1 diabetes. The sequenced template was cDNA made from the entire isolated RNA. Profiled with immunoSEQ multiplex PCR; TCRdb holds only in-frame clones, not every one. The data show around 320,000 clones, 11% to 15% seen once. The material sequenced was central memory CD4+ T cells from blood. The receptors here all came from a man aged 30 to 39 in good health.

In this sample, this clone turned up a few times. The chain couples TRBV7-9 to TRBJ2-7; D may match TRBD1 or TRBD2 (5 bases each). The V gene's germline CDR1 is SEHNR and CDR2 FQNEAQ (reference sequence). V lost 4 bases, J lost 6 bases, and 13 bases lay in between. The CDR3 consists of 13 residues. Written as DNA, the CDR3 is TGTGCCAGCAGCTCTGACCGGGGCCGCGAGCAGTACTTC. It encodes CASSSDRGREQYF. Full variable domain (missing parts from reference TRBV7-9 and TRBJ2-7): DTGVSQNPRHKITKRGQNVTFRCDPISEHNRLYWYRQTLGQGPEFLTYFQNEAQLEKSRLLSDRFSAERPKGSFSTLEIQRTEQGDSAMYLCASSSDRGREQYFGPGTRLTVT.

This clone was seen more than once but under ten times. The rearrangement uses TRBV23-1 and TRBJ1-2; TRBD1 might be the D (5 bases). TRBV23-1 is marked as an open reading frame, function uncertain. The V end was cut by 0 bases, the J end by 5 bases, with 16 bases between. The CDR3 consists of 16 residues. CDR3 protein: CASSQSSRAVCYGYTF. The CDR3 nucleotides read TGCGCCAGCAGTCAATCGAGCAGGGCGGTATGTTATGGCTACACCTTC.

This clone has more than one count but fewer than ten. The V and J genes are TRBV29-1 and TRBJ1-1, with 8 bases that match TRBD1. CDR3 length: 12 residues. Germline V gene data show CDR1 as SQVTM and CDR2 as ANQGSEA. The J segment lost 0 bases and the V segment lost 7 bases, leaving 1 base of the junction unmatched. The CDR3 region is CSGDRLNTEAFF. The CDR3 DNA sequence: TGCAGCGGGGACAGGCTGAACACTGAAGCTTTCTTT.

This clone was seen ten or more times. Here the CDR3 DNA reads TGTGCCACCAGCAGAGATCGGGGGGGTCTGGGTCAGCCCCAGCATTTT. It specifies CATSRDRGGLGQPQHF. This chain uses TRBV15 with TRBJ1-5, with a tentative D call TRBD1 (5 bases). Germline CDR1 and CDR2: LNHNV and YYDKDF (reference sequence). Between the trimmed V and J ends, which lost 0 bases and 6 bases, there was a span of 15 bases. This CDR3 contains 16 residues.